The sequence of this T cell receptor (beta chain) was determined in a study of OX40 agonist ivuxolimab in advanced cancers. The wider study: At doses from 0.01 to 10 mg/kg, patients were given intravenous ivuxolimab every 2 weeks. It was permissible to have had prior anti-PD-1, anti-PD-L1 or anti-CTLA-4 therapy, and approximately 41% had some. Three individuals attained partial responses, comprising one hepatocellular carcinoma case and two cutaneous melanoma cases.

As concerns this clone: The target antigen is unknown.

Generated by immunoSEQ multiplex PCR, the TCRdb table keeps only in-frame clones and is missing some. The sample shows nearly 65,000 clones, about 91% of them seen only once. The CDR3 runs to 13 residues. Germline values: CDR1 SEHNR, CDR2 FQNEAQ (reference sequence). V dropped 3 bases and J dropped 7 bases, with 13 bases sitting between them. Study-wide findings and caveats: Relative to CD4+, CD8+ T cells held more expanded clones on average.

The sequence came from an adult with an advanced solid tumor such as melanoma, head and neck, liver or kidney cancer. The sample consisted of CD4+ or CD8+ T cells sorted from blood, taken in a trial of the OX40 agonist ivuxolimab. The chain links TRBV7-9 to TRBJ2-7; D remains ambiguous. The CDR3 DNA reads as TGTGCCAGCAGCTTTTACGACACCAAGGAGCAGTACTTC. The encoded protein is CASSFYDTKEQYF.